A single sample gave rise to the 3 T cell receptor beta chains below, sequenced in a study of shared clonotypes between healthy human individuals. The method was immunoSEQ multiplex PCR; TCRdb's version includes in-frame clones alone and lacks a portion of them. Of over a million clones in the sample, roughly 74% were seen once. Sequenced material: memory CD4+ T cells from PBMCs. Regarding subset: CD45RA-negative fraction. These receptors were obtained from a man aged 18-30 years in good health. Some clones in this sample may be carry-over from other donors' samples.

This clone showed up many times. The gene calls are TRBV7-6 and TRBJ2-1, with no clear D. The length of the CDR3 is 15 residues. Trimming pared 2 bases from V and 9 bases from J, leaving 17 bases between. Per germline, CDR1 SGHVS and CDR2 FNYEAQ. The CDR3 DNA sequence: TGTGCCAGCAGCTTACGGAGACTCTCCTTTGGTGAGCAGTTCTTC. Translation: CASSLRRLSFGEQFF.

V is TRBV28 and J is TRBJ2-7, with 10 nucleotides matching TRBD2. The CDR3 consists of 13 residues. With V trimmed by 3 bases and J by 7 bases, 3 bases remained unmatched. CDR1 and CDR2 (germline): MDHEN, SYDVKM. The CDR3 nucleotides are TGTGCCAGCAGTTTGAGGACTAGCGGAGAGCAGTACTTC. This gives the protein CASSLRTSGEQYF.

Here the CDR3 DNA reads TGTGCCAGTAGCCTGACAGGGAACATTCAGTACTTC. The encoded protein is CASSLTGNIQYF. The chain uses TRBV19 and TRBJ2-4; 7 nucleotides agree with TRBD1. V lost 6 bases and J lost 7; bases outside the gene matches: 3. The germline V gene has CDR1 LNHDA and CDR2 SQIVND (reference sequence). This CDR3 is 12 amino acids long.